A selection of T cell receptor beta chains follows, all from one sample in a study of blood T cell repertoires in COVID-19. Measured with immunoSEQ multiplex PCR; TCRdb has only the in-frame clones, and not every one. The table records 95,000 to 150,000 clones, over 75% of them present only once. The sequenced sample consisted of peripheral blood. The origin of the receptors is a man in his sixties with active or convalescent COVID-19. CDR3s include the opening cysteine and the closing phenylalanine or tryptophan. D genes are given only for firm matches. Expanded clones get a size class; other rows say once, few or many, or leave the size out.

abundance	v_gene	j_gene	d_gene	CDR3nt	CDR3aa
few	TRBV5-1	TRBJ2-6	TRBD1	TGCGCCAGCAGCGCGGGACAGGTTTCTGGGGCCAACGTCCTGACTTTC	CASSAGQVSGANVLTF
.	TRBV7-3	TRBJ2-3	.	TGTGCCAGCAGCTTAAAAGGAGACAGTAGGACAGATACGCAGTATTTT	CASSLKGDSRTDTQYF
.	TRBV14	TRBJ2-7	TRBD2	TGTGCCAGCAGCCAAGGGGGACTAGACTCCTACGAGCAGTACTTC	CASSQGGLDSYEQYF
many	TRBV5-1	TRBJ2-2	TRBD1	TGCGCCAGCAGCAAGACAGGGTGGGCCGGGGAGCTGTTTTTT	CASSKTGWAGELFF
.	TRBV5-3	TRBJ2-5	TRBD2	TGTGCCAGAAGTTTGCGTACGACTAGCGTGGAGACCCAGTACTTC	CARSLRTTSVETQYF
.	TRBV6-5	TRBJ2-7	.	TGTGCCAGCAGAAGGGGGGGCTTGGACGAGCAGTACTTC	CASRRGGLDEQYF
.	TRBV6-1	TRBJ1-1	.	TGTGCCAGCAGTGGCCCTGTCTTGGGTGGAGACACTGAAGCTTTCTTT	CASSGPVLGGDTEAFF
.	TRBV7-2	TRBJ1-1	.	TGTGCCAGCAGCGCTGTGGTGAGGAACACTGAAGCTTTCTTT	CASSAVVRNTEAFF
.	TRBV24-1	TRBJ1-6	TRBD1	TGTGCCACCAGCTCCGGGACAGGGGGTGATTCACCCCTCCACTTT	CATSSGTGGDSPLHF
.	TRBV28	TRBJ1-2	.	TGTGCCAGCAGGGGCGGGGACCGGACGCTGTTATCCTATGGCTACACCTTC	CASRGGDRTLLSYGYTF
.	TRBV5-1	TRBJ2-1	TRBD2	TGCGCCAGCAGCACGGGCTCCGGGACTAGCGGATACAATGAGCAGTTCTTC	CASSTGSGTSGYNEQFF
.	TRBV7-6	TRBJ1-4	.	TGTGCCAGCAGCTCCACGCTGGGGCCAGGGAGGGAAAAACTGTTTTTT	CASSSTLGPGREKLFF
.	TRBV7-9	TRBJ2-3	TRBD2	TGTGCCAGCAGCCTTAGCGGGAGGACAGATACGCAGTATTTT	CASSLSGRTDTQYF
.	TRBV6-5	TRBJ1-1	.	TGTGCCAGCAGACTTGGTTTTGAGGGATACACTGAAGCTTTCTTT	CASRLGFEGYTEAFF
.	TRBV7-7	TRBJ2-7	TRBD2	TGTGCCAGCAGCTCGGGACTAGCGCCGTTTAAAGAGCAGTACTTC	CASSSGLAPFKEQYF
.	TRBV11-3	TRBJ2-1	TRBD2	TGTGCCAGCAGCCGTACTAGCGGGAGGAATGAGCAGTTCTTC	CASSRTSGRNEQFF
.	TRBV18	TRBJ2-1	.	TGTGCCAGCTCACCAGCCAGGGACTACAATGAGCAGTTCTTC	CASSPARDYNEQFF
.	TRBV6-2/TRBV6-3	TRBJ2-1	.	TGTGCCAGCGGCCCGACAGAGAGCTCCTACAATGAGCAGTTCTTC	CASGPTESSYNEQFF
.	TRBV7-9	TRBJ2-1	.	TGTGCCAGCAGCCCCAGGGATCAGCCCAATGAGCAGTTCTTC	CASSPRDQPNEQFF
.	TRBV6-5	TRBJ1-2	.	TGTGCCAGCCATGAGCCGCGGGGCTATGGCTACACCTTC	CASHEPRGYGYTF
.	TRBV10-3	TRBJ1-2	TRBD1	TGTGCCATCAGCACAGGGGGAAGTGATGGCTACACCTTC	CAISTGGSDGYTF
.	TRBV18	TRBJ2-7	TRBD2	TGTGCCAGCTCACCGCGTAGCGGGGGCTCCTACGAGCAGTACTTC	CASSPRSGGSYEQYF
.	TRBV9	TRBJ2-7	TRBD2	TGTGCCAGCAGCGTAGCTCTAGCGGGGCCATCCTACGAGCAGTACTTC	CASSVALAGPSYEQYF
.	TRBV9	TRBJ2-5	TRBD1	TGTGCCAGCAGCGCGACAGGGGCCGGAGAGACCCAGTACTTC	CASSATGAGETQYF
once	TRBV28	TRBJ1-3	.	TGTGCCAGCAGGGGGACAAGCTCTGGAAACACCATATATTTT	CASRGTSSGNTIYF
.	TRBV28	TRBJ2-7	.	TGTGCCAGCAGCCGTCGTCTCGAGCAGTACTTC	CASSRRLEQYF
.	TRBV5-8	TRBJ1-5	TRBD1	TGTGCCAGCAGCTCGTTCAGGACAGGGAGGGGACAGCCCCAGCATTTT	CASSSFRTGRGQPQHF
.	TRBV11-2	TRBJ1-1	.	TGTGCCAGCAGCTTAGGCGGGGGGAAAACTGAAGCTTTCTTT	CASSLGGGKTEAFF
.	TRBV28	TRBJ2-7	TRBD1	TGTGCCAGCAGTTCCGGGACAGACCTACGAGGGAACTTC	CASSSGTDLRGNF
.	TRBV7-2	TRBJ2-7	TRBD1	TGTGCCAGCAGCTTAGCAGGGGGCGCCTACGAGCAGTACTTC	CASSLAGGAYEQYF
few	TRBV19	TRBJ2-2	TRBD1	TGTGCCAGTAACGGGGACAGGGCCACCGGGGAGCTGTTTTTT	CASNGDRATGELFF
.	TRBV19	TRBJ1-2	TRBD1	TGTGCCAGTAGTTTCGGGACAGGTGCTAACTATGGCTACACCTTC	CASSFGTGANYGYTF
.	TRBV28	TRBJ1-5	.	TGTGCCAGCAGGATCGGGACACCGTTGTTCCCCCAGCATTTT	CASRIGTPLFPQHF
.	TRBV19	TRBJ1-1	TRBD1	TGTGCCAGTAGTTCCGGGACAGGGATGAACACTGAAGCTTTCTTT	CASSSGTGMNTEAFF
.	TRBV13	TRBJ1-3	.	TGTGCCAGCAGCCCGCCCCGGACAAGGCGAGGAAACACCATATATTTT	CASSPPRTRRGNTIYF
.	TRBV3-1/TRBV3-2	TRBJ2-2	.	TGTGCCAGCAGCCTCCGGGTCGGGGAGCTGTTTTTT	CASSLRVGELFF
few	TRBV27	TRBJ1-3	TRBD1	TGTGCCAGCAGTCCACAGGGGAGCTCTGGAAACACCATATATTTT	CASSPQGSSGNTIYF
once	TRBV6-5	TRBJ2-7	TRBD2	TGTGCCAGCACATTGGCTAGCGGGATCTACGAGCAGTACTTC	CASTLASGIYEQYF
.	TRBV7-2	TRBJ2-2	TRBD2	TGTGCCAGCAGCCCCAGCGGGAGGGCCGACACCGGGGAGCTGTTTTTT	CASSPSGRADTGELFF
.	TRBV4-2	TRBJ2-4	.	TGTGCCAGCAGCCAGGAGGGGCGGCCACCCAAAAACATTCAGTACTTC	CASSQEGRPPKNIQYF
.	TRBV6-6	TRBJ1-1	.	TGTGCCAGCAGTCAGATACAGGGTGACACTGAAGCTTTCTTT	CASSQIQGDTEAFF
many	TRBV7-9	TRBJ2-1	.	TGTGCCAGCAGCTTAGACGGCGGCAATGAGCAGTTCTTC	CASSLDGGNEQFF
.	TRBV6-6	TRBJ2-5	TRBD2	TGTGCCAGCAGTTTCCTCGGGGGGGCCGGGGAGACCCAGTACTTC	CASSFLGGAGETQYF
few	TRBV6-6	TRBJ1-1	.	TGTGCCAGTCAAACGGGGGGCACTGAAGCTTTCTTT	CASQTGGTEAFF
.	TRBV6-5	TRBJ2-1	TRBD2	TGTGCCAGCAGTTACGCGCGCGGGGGGGTTTACAATGAGCAGTTCTTC	CASSYARGGVYNEQFF
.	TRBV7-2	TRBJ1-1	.	TGTGCCAGCAGCTCCCAAGGGGTGAACACTGAAGCTTTCTTT	CASSSQGVNTEAFF
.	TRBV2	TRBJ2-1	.	TGTGCCAGCCTCTGGCAGACAGGAGCTTACAATGAGCAGTTCTTC	CASLWQTGAYNEQFF
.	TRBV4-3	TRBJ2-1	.	TGCGCCAGCAGCCAAGATCGGGGTCCCTACAATGAGCAGTTCTTC	CASSQDRGPYNEQFF
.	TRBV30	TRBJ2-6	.	TGTGCCTGGAGTGGGGCCAGTACCCCCTCTGGGGCCAACGTCCTGACTTTC	CAWSGASTPSGANVLTF
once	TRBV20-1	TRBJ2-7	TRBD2	TGCAGTGCTAGTCGCGGGAGGGTGTCCTACGAGCAGTACTTC	CSASRGRVSYEQYF
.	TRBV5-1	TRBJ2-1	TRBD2	TGCGCCAGCAGCTTTAGCGGGAGCGACAATGAGCAGTTCTTC	CASSFSGSDNEQFF
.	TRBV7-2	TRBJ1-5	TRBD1	TGTGCCAGCAGCCCGGGACAGGACCTTTGGGGTGGAGATGGGTCCCAGCATTTT	CASSPGQDLWGGDGSQHF
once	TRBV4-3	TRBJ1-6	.	TGCGCCAGCAGCCAAAACCGGGGCTATAATTCACCCCTCCACTTT	CASSQNRGYNSPLHF
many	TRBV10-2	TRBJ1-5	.	TGCGCCAGCAGTGAGTCGACACAGGGAGATCAGCCCCAGCATTTT	CASSESTQGDQPQHF
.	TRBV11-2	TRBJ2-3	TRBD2	TGTGCCAGCAACAAGGGGGCTAGCGGGAGCTTCCCATTAAGTGATACGCAGTATTTT	CASNKGASGSFPLSDTQYF
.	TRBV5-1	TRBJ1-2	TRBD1	TGCGCCAGCAGCCCCGGGGCAGGGGGGTCCTATGGCTACACCTTC	CASSPGAGGSYGYTF
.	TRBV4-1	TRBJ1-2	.	TGCGCCAGCAGCCAAGGTCCCCGGGGCTACACCTTC	CASSQGPRGYTF
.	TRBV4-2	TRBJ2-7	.	TGTGCCAGCAGCCAAGGGCAGGGAACCTACGAGCAGTACTTC	CASSQGQGTYEQYF
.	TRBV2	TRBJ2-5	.	TGTGCCAGCAGCCGGGGGGCCCCACAAGAGACCCAGTACTTC	CASSRGAPQETQYF
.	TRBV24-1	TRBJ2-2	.	TGTGCCACCAGTGATCCAGCGGGTGGGCCCGGGGAGCTGTTTTTT	CATSDPAGGPGELFF